A single sample gave rise to the 24 T cell receptor beta chains below, sequenced in a study of blood T cell repertoires in COVID-19. Assay used: immunoSEQ multiplex PCR; TCRdb lists only in-frame clones, some missing. The sample lists 250,000 to 300,000 clones; about 89% were seen once. Material: peripheral blood. The receptors shown here come from a middle-aged man with acute or convalescent COVID-19.

This rearrangement joins TRBV6-2 or TRBV6-3 to TRBJ1-2; tentative D call: TRBD1 (5 bases). Germline CDR1 MNHEY, CDR2 SVGEGT. V lost 0 bases and J 1 base, leaving 12 bases between the germline ends. CDR3 size: 16 residues. DNA for the CDR3: TGTGCCAGCAGTTACTCCGACAGAAACTTTAACTATGGCTACACCTTC. This translates into CASSYSDRNFNYGYTF.

The V call is TRBV6-5, the J call TRBJ1-2; 9 positions match TRBD1. The CDR3 totals 15 residues. Trimming took 1 base from V and 8 from J; bases not matched to a gene: 8. Germline V gene sequence: CDR1 MNHEY, CDR2 SVGAGI. The CDR3 protein is CASSYYQQGAAGYTF. Written as DNA, the CDR3 is TGTGCCAGCAGTTACTATCAACAGGGGGCGGCGGGCTACACCTTC.

The chain combines TRBV18 with TRBJ2-7; TRBD1 agrees at 7 bases. The CDR3 contains 15 residues. V lost 5 bases to trimming and J lost 0 bases; unmatched junction nucleotides: 7. CDR1 KGHSH and CDR2 LQKENI come from the germline V gene. CDR3 DNA: TGTGCCAGCTCAAGAACAGGGGATCTCTCCTACGAGCAGTACTTC. Its protein is CASSRTGDLSYEQYF.

The J gene is TRBJ1-2, the V gene TRBV3-1 (or the pseudogene TRBV3-2), with TRBD1 identical over 9 bases. The CDR3 consists of 14 residues. Germline assignment: CDR1 LGHDT and CDR2 YNNKEL (reference sequence). J was trimmed by 9 bases and V by 0 bases; bases with no gene match: 5. The CDR3 region is CASSQDNRGRRYTF. As DNA, the CDR3 is TGTGCCAGCAGCCAAGATAACAGGGGGCGTCGCTACACCTTC.

This rearrangement joins TRBV18 to TRBJ1-3; D might be TRBD1 (6 bases). Germline V gene data show CDR1 as KGHSH and CDR2 as LQKENI. V dropped 3 bases and J dropped 5 bases, with 14 bases sitting between them. This CDR3 is built from 15 residues. Written as DNA, the CDR3 is TGTGCCAGCTCACCGACGCAGGGGACGCGAAACACCATATATTTT. This sequence encodes CASSPTQGTRNTIYF.

The chain has TRBV18 and TRBJ2-3; 7 bases match TRBD1. After removal of 6 bases from V and 4 bases from J, the junction contained 4 bases not matched to a gene. Germline CDR1 KGHSH, CDR2 LQKENI. CDR3 size: 13 residues. In nucleotides, the CDR3 is TGTGCCAGCTCCGACAGGGCGCCAGATACGCAGTATTTT. Amino acid sequence: CASSDRAPDTQYF.

The DNA of the CDR3 is TGTGCCACCGGAAGGGGTAGCTCCTACAATGAGCAGTTCTTC. As protein: CATGRGSSYNEQFF. The chain joins TRBV24-1 to TRBJ2-1, with D possibly matching TRBD1 (5 bases). V was cut by 9 bases and J by 0 bases, with 11 bases left in between. This CDR3 is 14 amino acids long. The germline V gene encodes CDR1 KGHDR and CDR2 SFDVKD.

The J gene is TRBJ2-2, the V gene TRBV5-6; the D is unclear. V lost 3 bases, J lost 3 bases, and 6 bases lay in between. This CDR3 spans 13 amino acids. Germline-derived CDR1 and CDR2 are SGHDT and YYEEEE. CDR3: CASSSLYTGELFF. CDR3 coding DNA: TGTGCCAGCAGCTCACTATACACCGGGGAGCTGTTTTTT. Full variable domain (rest looked up from reference TRBV5-6 and TRBJ2-2): DAGVTQSPTHLIKTRGQQVTLRCSPKSGHDTVSWYQQALGQGPQFIFQYYEEEERQRGNFPDRFSGHQFPNYSSELNVNALLLGDSALYLCASSSLYTGELFFGEGSRLTVL.

The chain joins TRBV19 to TRBJ2-3; tentative D call: TRBD1 (6 bases). The CDR3 sequence is 12 residues long. Germline CDR1 is LNHDA and CDR2 is SQIVND (reference sequence). V gave up 6 bases and J gave up 7 bases, with 11 bases separating them. The CDR3 is CASSWGPYTQYF. The CDR3 nucleotides read TGTGCCAGTAGCTGGGGGCCATATACGCAGTATTTT.

This clone was seen only a few times. The gene calls are TRBV30 and TRBJ1-5; tentative D call: TRBD1 (5 bases). Germline loops: CDR1 GTSNPN, CDR2 SVGIG (reference sequence). V lost 2 bases and J 4 bases, leaving 18 bases between the germline ends. CDR3 size: 16 residues. The CDR3 sequence: CAWSFPGLGGNQPQHF. CDR3 sequence (DNA): TGTGCCTGGAGTTTCCCGGGTCTTGGGGGGAATCAGCCCCAGCATTTT.

V usage is TRBV5-1 and J usage is TRBJ1-1, with 7 bases matching TRBD1. The CDR3 consists of 14 residues. Germline CDR1 reads SGHRS; CDR2 reads YFSETQ. V dropped 4 bases and J dropped 0; count of bases not matched to a gene: 3. CDR3 sequence: CASSRGQLNTEAFF. In nucleotides, the CDR3 is TGCGCCAGCAGCAGGGGACAGCTGAACACTGAAGCTTTCTTT.

This clone appeared a single time. The chain employs TRBV29-1 and TRBJ1-1; weak D call: TRBD1 (6 bases). The ends were cut back, 1 base at V and 1 base at J, with 19 bases in the middle. CDR3 size: 17 residues. CDR1 and CDR2 (germline): SQVTM, ANQGSEA. The CDR3 DNA reads TGCAGCGTTGAAGGAAGCTATTACAGGGAGCCGAACACTGAAGCTTTCTTT. This codes for CSVEGSYYREPNTEAFF.

The genes are TRBV10-3 and TRBJ1-1, with 10 bases lining up with TRBD1. The CDR3 is 16 amino acids. Germline CDR1 is ENHRY and CDR2 is SYGVKD. V gave up 4 bases and J gave up 0 bases; unmatched junction bases: 5. The CDR3 protein is CAISVGTGAMNTEAFF. The CDR3 DNA reads as TGTGCCATCAGTGTGGGGACAGGGGCCATGAACACTGAAGCTTTCTTT.

This clone was seen just once. The CDR3 DNA reads as TGTGCCAGCAGTCCCACCAGGGGCTACTACTCCTACGAGCAGTACTTC. This gives the protein CASSPTRGYYSYEQYF. J is TRBJ2-7 and V is TRBV2, with D maybe TRBD1 (6 bases). The CDR3 has 16 amino acids. V was cut by 5 bases and J by 0 bases, with 17 bases left in between. Looked up from germline, CDR1 is SNHLY and CDR2 is FYNNEI.

The chain couples TRBV19 to TRBJ2-4, with TRBD1 matching over 9 bases. The CDR3 loop spans 16 amino acids. From germline, CDR1 is LNHDA and CDR2 SQIVND (reference sequence). V was clipped by 1 base and J by 0 bases; unmatched bases: 1. CDR3 protein: CASSIGTGEAKNIQYF. The CDR3 DNA is TGTGCCAGTAGTATAGGGACAGGGGAAGCCAAAAACATTCAGTACTTC.

The V call is TRBV3-1 (or the pseudogene TRBV3-2), the J call TRBJ1-5; 8 bases are shared with TRBD1. The germline V gene encodes CDR1 LGHDT and CDR2 YNNKEL (reference sequence). After removal of 1 base from V and 5 bases from J, the junction contained 4 bases not matched to a gene. The CDR3 totals 15 residues. The CDR3 region is CASSQGVTGDQPQHF. For the CDR3, the DNA is TGTGCCAGCAGCCAAGGGGTGACAGGGGATCAGCCCCAGCATTTT.

The CDR3 DNA reads TGTGCCAGCGAGGCGGATTCCTACGAGCAGTACTTC. Translated, it gives CASEADSYEQYF. The chain carries TRBV6-6 and TRBJ2-7; D remains unclear. This CDR3 is built from 12 residues. Germline CDR1 and CDR2: MNHNY and SVGAGI (reference sequence). With 8 bases removed from V and 1 base from J, the gap between germline ends came to 9 bases.

The chain joins TRBV28 to TRBJ1-2; D not resolved. CDR1 is MDHEN, CDR2 SYDVKM, per germline. This CDR3 region has 14 residues. Trimming stripped 5 bases from V and 2 bases from J, with 12 bases between. The CDR3 DNA sequence: TGTGCCAGCAGTCAAGCGGACGGAAACTATGGCTACACCTTC. It codes for CASSQADGNYGYTF.

The chain employs TRBV7-2 and TRBJ2-7, with a possible D match to TRBD1 (5 bases). The CDR3 runs to 15 residues. The germline V gene has CDR1 SGHTA and CDR2 FQGNSA. V lost 2 bases and J lost 7, with 18 bases in between. The CDR3 region has the DNA TGTGCCAGCAGCTTACGGCAGGGAACTACGAAAGAGCAGTACTTC. Its protein product is CASSLRQGTTKEQYF.

V is TRBV9 and J is TRBJ2-7; 8 positions agree with TRBD1. From germline, CDR1 is SGDLS and CDR2 YYNGEE. The CDR3 is 14 amino acids. After removal of 0 bases from V and 6 bases from J, the junction contained 5 bases not matched to a gene. The CDR3 loop is CASSVGRGLGEQYF. CDR3 in DNA: TGTGCCAGCAGCGTAGGCAGGGGGCTGGGCGAGCAGTACTTC. Full variable domain (outside the CDR3, taken from reference TRBV9 and TRBJ2-7): DSGVTQTPKHLITATGQRVTLRCSPRSGDLSVYWYQQSLDQGLQFLIQYYNGEERAKGNILERFSAQQFPDLHSELNLSSLELGDSALYFCASSVGRGLGEQYFGPGTRLTVT.

The V and J genes are TRBV10-3 and TRBJ1-3; 7 bases line up with TRBD1. The CDR3 covers 14 residues. J lost 3 bases, V lost 1 base, and 0 bases had no gene match. From germline, CDR1 is ENHRY and CDR2 SYGVKD. CDR3 nucleotides: TGTGCCATCAGTGAGTGGGACAGTGGAAACACCATATATTTT. Translating it yields CAISEWDSGNTIYF.

The genes are TRBV2 and TRBJ2-1; 9 nucleotides align to TRBD2. This CDR3 is 14 amino acids long. Germline V CDR1 and CDR2: SNHLY, FYNNEI. V gave up 7 bases and J gave up 10 bases; unmatched junction bases: 11. This chain's CDR3 is CASKGGGARGEQFF. DNA for the CDR3: TGTGCCAGCAAAGGCGGGGGGGCGCGAGGAGAGCAGTTCTTC.

This chain links TRBV24-1 with TRBJ1-2; D uncertain. Trimming removed 4 bases from V and 6 bases from J, with 23 bases in between. CDR1 and CDR2 (germline): KGHDR, SFDVKD. CDR3 size: 17 residues. CDR3 in DNA: TGTGCCACCAGTGACAAACCCGGAGGTAAAAGTTTGGATGGCTACACCTTC. Protein sequence: CATSDKPGGKSLDGYTF.

This clone has just a few counts. The V gene is TRBV11-2, the J gene TRBJ2-2; 8 nucleotides align to TRBD1. Per the germline V gene, CDR1 is SGHAT and CDR2 is FQNNGV. Unmatched junction bases numbered 1, after V lost 6 bases and J lost 4 bases. The CDR3 runs to 13 residues. The CDR3 DNA reads TGTGCCAGCAGTCAGGGGGCCACCGGGGAGCTGTTTTTT. Amino acid sequence: CASSQGATGELFF. The whole variable domain, remainder taken from reference TRBV11-2 and TRBJ2-2, is EAGVAQSPRYKIIEKRQSVAFWCNPISGHATLYWYQQILGQGPKLLIQFQNNGVVDDSQLPKDRFSAERLKGVDSTLKIQPAKLEDSAVYLCASSQGATGELFFGEGSRLTVL.